This TCR beta chain is from a study of graft-versus-host responses after intestinal transplantation. Study in general: Isolated intestinal, liver-intestinal, or multivisceral transplants had been given to the recipients. All recipients got anti-thymocyte globulin induction, then tacrolimus and steroids for about 3 years.

Measured with immunoSEQ multiplex PCR; TCRdb has only the in-frame clones, and not every one. The sample consists of over 85,000 clones, roughly 93% of them appearing once. This clone was counted a single time. The target antigen is unknown. Overall study results and limits: An association linked early post-transplant HvG declines with peak circulating GvH clone levels.

The sequences come from unstimulated CD8+ T cells sorted from spleen or lymph node cells, collected before intestinal transplant. This TCR was recovered from a human donor who received an intestinal transplant.

CDR3 loop: CASSLVGAGDNEQFF. The DNA for the CDR3 is TGTGCCAGCAGCTTGGTGGGCGCGGGAGACAATGAGCAGTTCTTC. This chain links TRBV7-2 with TRBJ2-1; TRBD2 matches at 7 bases. Germline values: CDR1 SGHTA, CDR2 FQGNSA. J gave up 5 bases and V 3 bases, and 7 bases lay outside the gene matches. This CDR3 spans 15 amino acids.